The 2 T cell receptor beta chains listed next were all sequenced from one sample in a study of blood T cell repertoires in COVID-19. Generated by immunoSEQ multiplex PCR, the TCRdb table keeps only in-frame clones and is missing some. Counted here are 100,000 to 150,000 clones, around 80% occurring once; the ten biggest clones make up 2.5% to 3%. Sequences were obtained from peripheral blood. These receptors came from a man over 45 with acute or convalescent COVID-19.

This chain connects TRBV5-6 to TRBJ2-1; 10 bases match TRBD2. Unmatched junction bases numbered 7, after V lost 5 bases and J lost 5 bases. Per germline, CDR1 SGHDT and CDR2 YYEEEE. This CDR3 is 15 amino acids long. CDR3 DNA sequence: TGTGCCAGCAGACGGAGACTAGCGGGTAACAATGAGCAGTTCTTC. Translated: CASRRRLAGNNEQFF.

The genes are TRBV18 and TRBJ2-7; 11 bases agree with TRBD1. The CDR3 totals 14 residues. CDR1 and CDR2 (germline): KGHSH, LQKENI. Germline trimming cut 4 bases from V and 4 bases from J; bases unmatched to any gene: 3. The CDR3 sequence: CASSRTGGVYEQYF. The CDR3 DNA reads TGTGCCAGCTCACGGACAGGGGGCGTTTACGAGCAGTACTTC.